This TCR beta chain was documented in a study of cytomegalovirus exposure and HLA in healthy donors. Looking at the study overall: Previous work identified around 120 million unique TCR beta sequences from 150 million to 200 million T cells.

This CDR3 is 15 amino acids long. The J segment lost 0 bases and the V segment lost 5 bases, leaving 5 bases of the junction unmatched. Germline values: CDR1 SGHVS, CDR2 FQNEAQ. Study-level points and caveats: In a later analysis, the majority of CMV-associated beta chains seemingly showed HLA restriction. Fewer than 20,000 TCR beta sequences were associated with HLA alleles at 0.05 false discovery rate in a later analysis.

PCR employed 60 Vbeta and 13 Jbeta primers. This table comes from immunoSEQ multiplex PCR, and its TCRdb copy is limited to in-frame clones, with some not included. The data contain some 240,000 clones, about 90% of them singletons. A note on this clone: Its antigen remains unknown.

This chain connects TRBV7-8 to TRBJ1-1; 8 positions match TRBD1. This TCR was sampled from a girl under 10 years old in good health and CMV-seronegative. Sequencing was performed on PBMCs. DNA of the CDR3: TGTGCCAGCAGCACGACAGGGGACATGAACACTGAAGCTTTCTTT. Protein: CASSTTGDMNTEAFF.